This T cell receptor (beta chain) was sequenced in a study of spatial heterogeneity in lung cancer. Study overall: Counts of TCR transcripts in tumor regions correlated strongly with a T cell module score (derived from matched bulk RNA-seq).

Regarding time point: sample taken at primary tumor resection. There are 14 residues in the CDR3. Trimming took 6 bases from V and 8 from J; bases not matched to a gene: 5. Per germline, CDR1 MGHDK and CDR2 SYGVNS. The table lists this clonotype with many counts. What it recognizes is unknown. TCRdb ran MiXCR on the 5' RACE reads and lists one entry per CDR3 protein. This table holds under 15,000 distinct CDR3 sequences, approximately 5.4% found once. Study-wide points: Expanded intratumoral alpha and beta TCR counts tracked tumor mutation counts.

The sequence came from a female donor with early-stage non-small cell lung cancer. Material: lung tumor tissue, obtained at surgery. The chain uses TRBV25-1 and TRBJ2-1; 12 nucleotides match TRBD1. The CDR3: CASRGTGGFDEQFF. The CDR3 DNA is TGTGCCAGCAGGGGGACAGGGGGCTTTGATGAGCAGTTCTTC.